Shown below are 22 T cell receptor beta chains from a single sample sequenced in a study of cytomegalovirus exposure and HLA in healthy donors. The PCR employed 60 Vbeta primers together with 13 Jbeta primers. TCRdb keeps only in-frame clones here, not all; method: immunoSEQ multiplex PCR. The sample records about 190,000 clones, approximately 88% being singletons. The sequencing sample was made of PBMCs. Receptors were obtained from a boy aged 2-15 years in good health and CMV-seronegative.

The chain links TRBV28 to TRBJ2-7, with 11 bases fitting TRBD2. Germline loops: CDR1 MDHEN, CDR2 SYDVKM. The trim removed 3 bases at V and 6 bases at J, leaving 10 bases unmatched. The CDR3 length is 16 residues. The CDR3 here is CASSLGGPGLAAEQYF. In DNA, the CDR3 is TGTGCCAGCAGTTTGGGGGGGCCGGGACTAGCGGCCGAGCAGTACTTC.

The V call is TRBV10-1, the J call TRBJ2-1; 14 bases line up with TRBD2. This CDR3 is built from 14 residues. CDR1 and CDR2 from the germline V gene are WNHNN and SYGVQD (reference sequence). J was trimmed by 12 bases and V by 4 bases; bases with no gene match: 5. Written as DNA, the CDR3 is TGCGCCAGCAGTGTTGGGACTAGCGGGGGTCTGCAGTTCTTC. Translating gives CASSVGTSGGLQFF.

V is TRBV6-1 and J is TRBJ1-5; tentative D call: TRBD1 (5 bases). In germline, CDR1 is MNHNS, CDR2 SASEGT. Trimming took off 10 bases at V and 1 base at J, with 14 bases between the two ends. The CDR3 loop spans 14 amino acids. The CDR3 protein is CATLRGGSNQPQHF. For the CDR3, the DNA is TGTGCCACCCTCCGGGGGGGGAGCAATCAGCCCCAGCATTTT.

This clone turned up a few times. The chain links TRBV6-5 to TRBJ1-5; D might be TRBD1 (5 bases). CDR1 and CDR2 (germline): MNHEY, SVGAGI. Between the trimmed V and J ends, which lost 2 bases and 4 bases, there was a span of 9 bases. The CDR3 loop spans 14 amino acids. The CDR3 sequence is CASSYGGMNQPQHF. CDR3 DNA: TGTGCCAGCAGTTACGGGGGGATGAATCAGCCCCAGCATTTT.

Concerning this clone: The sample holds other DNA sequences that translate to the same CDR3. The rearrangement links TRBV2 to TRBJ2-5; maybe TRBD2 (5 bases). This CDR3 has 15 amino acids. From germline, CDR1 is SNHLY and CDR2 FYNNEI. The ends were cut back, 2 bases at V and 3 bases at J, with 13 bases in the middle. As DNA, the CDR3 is TGTGCCAGCAGTGAACGTCTAGCCTTGAAAGAGACCCAGTACTTC. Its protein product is CASSERLALKETQYF.

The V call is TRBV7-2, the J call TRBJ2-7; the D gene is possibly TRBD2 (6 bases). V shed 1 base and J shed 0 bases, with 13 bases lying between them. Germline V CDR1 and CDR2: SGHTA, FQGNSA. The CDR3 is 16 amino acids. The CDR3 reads CASSLVASASSYEQYF. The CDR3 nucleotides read TGTGCCAGCAGCTTAGTAGCTAGCGCTTCCTCCTACGAGCAGTACTTC.

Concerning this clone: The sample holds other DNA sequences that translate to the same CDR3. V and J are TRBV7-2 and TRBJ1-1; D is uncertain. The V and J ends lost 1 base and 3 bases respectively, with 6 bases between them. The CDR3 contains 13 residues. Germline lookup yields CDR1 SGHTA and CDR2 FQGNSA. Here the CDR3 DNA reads TGTGCCAGCAGCTTAGTGAGGGACACTGAAGCTTTCTTT. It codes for CASSLVRDTEAFF.

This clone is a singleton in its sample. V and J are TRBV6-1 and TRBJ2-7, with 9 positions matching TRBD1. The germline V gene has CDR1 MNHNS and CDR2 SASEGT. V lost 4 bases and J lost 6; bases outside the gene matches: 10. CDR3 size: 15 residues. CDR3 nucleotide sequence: TGTGCCAGCAGTGTTCTACAGGGGGCTCTCGGCGAGCAGTACTTC. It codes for CASSVLQGALGEQYF.

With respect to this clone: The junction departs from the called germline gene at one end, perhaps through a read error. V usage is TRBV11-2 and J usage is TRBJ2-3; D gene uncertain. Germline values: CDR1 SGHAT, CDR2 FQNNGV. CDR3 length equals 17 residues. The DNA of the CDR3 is TGTGCCAGCAGCATAGACGGGTCCCAATTTTACACAGATACGCAGTATTTT. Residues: CASSIDGSQFYTDTQYF.

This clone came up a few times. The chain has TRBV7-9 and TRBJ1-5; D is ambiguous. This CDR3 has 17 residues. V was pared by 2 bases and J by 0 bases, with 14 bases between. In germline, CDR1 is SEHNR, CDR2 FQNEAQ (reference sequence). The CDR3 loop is CASSLLGTVYSNQPQHF. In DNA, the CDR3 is TGTGCCAGCAGCTTACTGGGCACAGTCTATAGCAATCAGCCCCAGCATTTT.

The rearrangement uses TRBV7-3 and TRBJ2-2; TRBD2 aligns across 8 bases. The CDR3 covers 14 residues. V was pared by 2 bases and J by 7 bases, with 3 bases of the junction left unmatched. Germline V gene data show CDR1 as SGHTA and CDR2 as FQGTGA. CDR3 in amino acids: CASSLPGGGGELFF. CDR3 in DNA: TGTGCCAGCAGCTTACCGGGAGGGGGCGGGGAGCTGTTTTTT.

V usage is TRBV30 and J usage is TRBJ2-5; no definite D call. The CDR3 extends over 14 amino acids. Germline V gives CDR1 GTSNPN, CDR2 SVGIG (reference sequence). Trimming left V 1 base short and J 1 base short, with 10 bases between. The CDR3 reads CAWSGPQFQETQYF. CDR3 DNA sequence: TGTGCCTGGAGTGGTCCACAGTTCCAAGAGACCCAGTACTTC.

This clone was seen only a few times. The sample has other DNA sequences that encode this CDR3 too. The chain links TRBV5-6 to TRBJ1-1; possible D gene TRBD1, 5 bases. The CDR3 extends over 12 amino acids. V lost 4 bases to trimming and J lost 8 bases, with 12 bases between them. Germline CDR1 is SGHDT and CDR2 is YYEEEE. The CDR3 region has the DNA TGTGCCAGCAGCCCGCAGGGTCGCGAAGCTTTCTTT. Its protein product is CASSPQGREAFF.

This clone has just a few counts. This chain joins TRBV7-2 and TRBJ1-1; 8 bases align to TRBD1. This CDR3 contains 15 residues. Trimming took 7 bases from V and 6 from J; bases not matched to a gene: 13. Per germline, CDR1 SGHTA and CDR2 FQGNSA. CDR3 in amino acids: CASTPNGQGGAEAFF. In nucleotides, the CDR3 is TGTGCCAGCACCCCGAACGGACAGGGAGGTGCTGAAGCTTTCTTT.

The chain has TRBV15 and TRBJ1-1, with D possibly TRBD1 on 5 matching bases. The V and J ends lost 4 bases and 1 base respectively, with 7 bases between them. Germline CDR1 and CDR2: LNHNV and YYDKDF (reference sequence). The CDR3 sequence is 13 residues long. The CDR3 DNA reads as TGTGCCACCAGCATCAGGGAGAACACTGAAGCTTTCTTT. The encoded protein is CATSIRENTEAFF.

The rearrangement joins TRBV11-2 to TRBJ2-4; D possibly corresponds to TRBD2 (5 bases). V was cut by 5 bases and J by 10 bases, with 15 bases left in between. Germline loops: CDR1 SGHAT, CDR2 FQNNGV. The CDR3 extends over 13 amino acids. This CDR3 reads CASSPAERGIQYF. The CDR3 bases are TGTGCCAGCAGCCCCGCAGAACGAGGGATTCAGTACTTC.

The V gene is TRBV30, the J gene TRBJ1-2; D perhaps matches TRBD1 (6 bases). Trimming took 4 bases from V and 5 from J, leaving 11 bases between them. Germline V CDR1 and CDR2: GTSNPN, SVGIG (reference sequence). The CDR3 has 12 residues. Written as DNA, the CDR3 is TGTGCCTGGACAGGGGAGGGTTATGGCTACACCTTC. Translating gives CAWTGEGYGYTF. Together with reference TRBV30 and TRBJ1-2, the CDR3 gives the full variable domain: SQTIHQWPATLVQPVGSPLSLECTVEGTSNPNLYWYRQAAGRGLQLLFYSVGIGQISSEVPQNLSASRPQDRQFILSSKKLLLSDSGFYLCAWTGEGYGYTFGSGTRLTVV.

The CDR3 nucleotides are TGTGCCAGCAGTGCGACCGAGGGTGCTGAAGCTTTCTTT. Its translation is CASSATEGAEAFF. This chain connects TRBV6-4 to TRBJ1-1, with D hard to call. CDR3 length: 13 amino acids. From germline, CDR1 is MRHNA and CDR2 SNTAGT. The V and J ends lost 4 bases and 6 bases respectively, with 12 bases between them.

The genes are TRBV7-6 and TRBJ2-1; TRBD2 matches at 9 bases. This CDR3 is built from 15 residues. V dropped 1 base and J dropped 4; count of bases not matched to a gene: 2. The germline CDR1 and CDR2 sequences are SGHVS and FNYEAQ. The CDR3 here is CASSLGGLAYNEQFF. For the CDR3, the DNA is TGTGCCAGCAGCTTAGGGGGACTAGCATACAATGAGCAGTTCTTC. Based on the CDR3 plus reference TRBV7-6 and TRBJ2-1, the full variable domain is GAGVSQSPRYKVTKRGQDVALRCDPISGHVSLYWYRQALGQGPEFLTYFNYEAQQDKSGLPNDRFSAERPEGSISTLTIQRTEQRDSAMYRCASSLGGLAYNEQFFGPGTRLTVL.

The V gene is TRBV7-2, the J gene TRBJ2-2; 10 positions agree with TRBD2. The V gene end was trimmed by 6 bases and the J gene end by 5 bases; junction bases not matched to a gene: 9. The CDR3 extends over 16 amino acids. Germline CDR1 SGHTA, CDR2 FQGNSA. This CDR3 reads CASSFEAGGGTGELFF. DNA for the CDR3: TGTGCCAGCAGTTTTGAAGCGGGGGGGGGAACCGGGGAGCTGTTTTTT.

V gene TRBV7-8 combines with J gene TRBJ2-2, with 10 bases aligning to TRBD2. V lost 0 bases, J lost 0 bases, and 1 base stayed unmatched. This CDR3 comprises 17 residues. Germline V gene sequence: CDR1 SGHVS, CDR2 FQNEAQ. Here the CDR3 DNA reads TGTGCCAGCAGCTTAGCTAGCGGGGGGCCGAACACCGGGGAGCTGTTTTTT. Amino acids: CASSLASGGPNTGELFF.

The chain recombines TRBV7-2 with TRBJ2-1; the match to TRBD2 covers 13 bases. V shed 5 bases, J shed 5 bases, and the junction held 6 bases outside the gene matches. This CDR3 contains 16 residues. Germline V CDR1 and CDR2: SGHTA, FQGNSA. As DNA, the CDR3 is TGTGCCAGCAGCAAGGGACTAGCGGGACCCAACAATGAGCAGTTCTTC. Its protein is CASSKGLAGPNNEQFF.